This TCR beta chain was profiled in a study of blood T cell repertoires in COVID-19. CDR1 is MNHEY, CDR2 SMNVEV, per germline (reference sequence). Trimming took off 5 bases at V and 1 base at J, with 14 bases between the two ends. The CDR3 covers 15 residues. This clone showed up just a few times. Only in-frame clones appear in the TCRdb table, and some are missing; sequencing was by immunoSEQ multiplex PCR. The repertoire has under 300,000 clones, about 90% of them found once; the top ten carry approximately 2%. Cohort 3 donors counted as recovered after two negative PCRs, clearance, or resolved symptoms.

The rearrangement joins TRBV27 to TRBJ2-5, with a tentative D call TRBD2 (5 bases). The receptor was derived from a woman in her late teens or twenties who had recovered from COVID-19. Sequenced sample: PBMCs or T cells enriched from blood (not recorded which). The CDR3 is CASSARKRIQETQYF. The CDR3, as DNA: TGTGCCAGCAGTGCCCGTAAGCGGATCCAAGAGACCCAGTACTTC.